The 24 T cell receptor beta chains below were found in one sample sequenced in a study of T cell clones after liver transplantation. Only in-frame clones appear in the TCRdb table, and some are missing; sequencing was by immunoSEQ multiplex PCR. The table records 75,000 to 95,000 clones, over 80% of them present only once. The sample was CD4+ T cells from blood, taken at the 22-month timepoint. Every receptor here comes from a human patient who received a liver transplant. Some of the T cells may derive from the graft donor.

This sequence joins TRBV7-8 and TRBJ1-2; TRBD1 is a possible D gene (6 bases). Germline assignment: CDR1 SGHVS and CDR2 FQNEAQ. This CDR3 has 13 amino acids. V lost 6 bases and J lost 8, with 16 bases in between. The DNA for the CDR3 is TGTGCCAGCAGTAAAACAGGGATTCAAGGCTACACCTTC. Amino acid sequence: CASSKTGIQGYTF.

This CDR3 is CASSQVTGFANIQYF. The CDR3 nucleotides are TGCGCCAGCAGCCAAGTCACAGGGTTTGCAAACATTCAGTACTTC. This chain uses TRBV4-3 with TRBJ2-4; TRBD1 is a possible D gene (6 bases). The germline CDR1 and CDR2 sequences are LGHNA and YSLEER. This CDR3 is built from 15 residues. V shed 1 base and J shed 6 bases, with 13 bases lying between them.

The CDR3 loop reads CASTAAGANYGYTF. The CDR3, as DNA: TGTGCCAGCACCGCCGCGGGGGCTAACTATGGCTACACCTTC. The chain has TRBV28 and TRBJ1-2; D is possibly TRBD1 (5 bases). CDR1 and CDR2 (germline): MDHEN, SYDVKM. The V and J ends lost 7 bases and 0 bases respectively, with 12 bases between them. The CDR3 covers 14 residues.

The chain is built from TRBV6-1 and TRBJ2-2, with 8 bases aligning to TRBD2. Germline CDR1 is MNHNS and CDR2 is SASEGT. This CDR3 contains 15 residues. The junction had 5 bases not matched to a gene; V was cut back by 4 bases and J by 4 bases. CDR3 sequence (DNA): TGTGCCAGCAGTGCCTACAGCGGGAGCACCGGGGAGCTGTTTTTT. Protein: CASSAYSGSTGELFF.

The chain joins TRBV2 to TRBJ2-2, with unresolved D. The V gene lost 6 bases and the J gene lost 6 bases, with 17 bases spanning the gap. Germline CDR1 SNHLY, CDR2 FYNNEI. The CDR3 is 15 residues long. The CDR3 DNA is TGTGCCAGCAGCCCTGTATCGCCTAGGTCCGGGGAGCTGTTTTTT. Protein product: CASSPVSPRSGELFF. The variable domain in full, with the rest retrieved from reference TRBV2 and TRBJ2-2, is EPEVTQTPSHQVTQMGQEVILRCVPISNHLYFYWYRQILGQKVEFLVSFYNNEISEKSEIFDDQFSVERPDGSNFTLKIRSTKLEDSAMYFCASSPVSPRSGELFFGEGSRLTVL.

The chain carries TRBV5-1 and TRBJ2-2; D is possibly TRBD2 (5 bases). CDR3 size: 16 residues. Looked up from germline, CDR1 is SGHRS and CDR2 is YFSETQ. Between the trimmed V and J ends, which lost 0 bases and 4 bases, there was a span of 13 bases. For the CDR3, the DNA is TGCGCCAGCAGCTTGGCCCGGGGAAGCGGCACCGGGGAGCTGTTTTTT. It encodes CASSLARGSGTGELFF.

The chain employs TRBV28 and TRBJ1-5; D is undetermined. This CDR3 contains 12 residues. The germline gives CDR1 MDHEN, CDR2 SYDVKM. V lost 5 bases, J lost 3 bases, and 5 bases lay in between. CDR3 residues: CASSPHNQPQHF. For the CDR3, the DNA is TGTGCCAGCAGTCCGCACAATCAGCCCCAGCATTTT.

Concerning this clone itself: Distinct nucleotide sequences in the sample also encode this CDR3. The V and J genes are TRBV5-4 and TRBJ2-5, with 11 bases matching TRBD2. CDR3 size: 15 residues. In germline, CDR1 is SGHNT, CDR2 YYREEE (reference sequence). V shed 4 bases and J 2 bases; nucleotides not matched to a gene: 4. CDR3 loop: CASSLWTSGQETQYF. In nucleotides, the CDR3 is TGTGCCAGCAGCCTCTGGACTAGCGGGCAAGAGACCCAGTACTTC.

The chain joins TRBV9 to TRBJ2-3; the D gene is possibly TRBD2 (5 bases). The germline V gene has CDR1 SGDLS and CDR2 YYNGEE. The CDR3 contains 14 residues. The V and J ends lost 2 bases and 0 bases respectively, with 7 bases between them. The CDR3 DNA is TGTGCCAGCAGCGTCTGGACTAGCACAGATACGCAGTATTTT. This encodes CASSVWTSTDTQYF.

The V call is TRBV7-9, the J call TRBJ2-3; D may match TRBD1 or TRBD2 (5 bases each). V lost 7 bases and J 0 bases, leaving 14 bases between the germline ends. Germline loops: CDR1 SEHNR, CDR2 FQNEAQ (reference sequence). This CDR3 comprises 15 residues. CDR3 nucleotides: TGTGCCAGCACCCCAGGGACGGGAAGCACAGATACGCAGTATTTT. Its protein is CASTPGTGSTDTQYF.

The rearrangement links TRBV21-1 to TRBJ2-6. TRBV21-1 is deemed a pseudogene. This CDR3 comprises 17 residues. The chain's CDR3 is CASSKGPRVAGANVLTF. Here the CDR3 DNA reads TGTGCCAGCAGCAAAGGGCCACGCGTGGCCGGGGCCAACGTCCTGACTTTC.

This clone was seen a handful of times. The DNA for the CDR3 is TGTGCCAGCAGGTTATCAGGGGACCATGGCTACACCTTC. Protein sequence: CASRLSGDHGYTF. The rearrangement links TRBV2 to TRBJ1-2; tentatively, D is TRBD1 (6 bases). Germline loops: CDR1 SNHLY, CDR2 FYNNEI. The CDR3 is made up of 13 amino acids. The V end lost 6 bases, the J end lost 6 bases, and 14 bases lay between the germline ends.

The chain has TRBV2 and TRBJ2-1; D call uncertain. V lost 4 bases to trimming and J lost 0 bases, with 7 bases between them. This CDR3 has 14 residues. Germline V gene data show CDR1 as SNHLY and CDR2 as FYNNEI. The CDR3 spells CASSGRSSYNEQFF. The CDR3, as DNA: TGTGCCAGCAGTGGGCGCAGCTCCTACAATGAGCAGTTCTTC.

This sequence joins TRBV28 and TRBJ2-1, with TRBD2 identical over 11 bases. The germline CDR1 and CDR2 sequences are MDHEN and SYDVKM. The CDR3 has 14 amino acids. The V segment lost 7 bases and the J segment 10 bases; nucleotides outside the gene matches: 9. CDR3 amino acids: CASMTSGALREQFF. The DNA of the CDR3 is TGTGCCAGCATGACTAGCGGGGCCTTACGGGAGCAGTTCTTC.

The chain has TRBV5-4 and TRBJ2-7; a possible D gene is TRBD2 (5 bases). The CDR3 spans 15 residues. V lost 4 bases, J lost 5 bases, and 19 bases lay in between. Germline V CDR1 and CDR2: SGHNT, YYREEE (reference sequence). In nucleotides, the CDR3 is TGTGCCAGCAGCGCTCTTCGACGGGAACGGGACGAGCAGTACTTC. Its translation: CASSALRRERDEQYF.

The rearrangement links TRBV28 to TRBJ2-2; D might be TRBD2 (5 bases). The CDR3 covers 14 residues. CDR1 and CDR2 from the germline V gene are MDHEN and SYDVKM. Trimming removed 8 bases at V and 2 bases at J, with 12 bases between. The CDR3 is CASQNGGNTGELFF. The DNA for the CDR3 is TGTGCCAGCCAAAACGGAGGAAACACCGGGGAGCTGTTTTTT.

J is TRBJ2-5 and V is TRBV11-3; D ambiguous. Germline V gene sequence: CDR1 SGHNT, CDR2 YENEEA. This CDR3 comprises 14 residues. The V gene lost 5 bases and the J gene lost 0 bases, with 10 bases spanning the gap. CDR3 region: CASSPNRDQETQYF. For the CDR3, the DNA is TGTGCCAGCAGCCCAAACCGGGACCAAGAGACCCAGTACTTC.

This clone was picked up a small number of times. The rearrangement joins TRBV9 to TRBJ2-7; 7 bases are shared with TRBD1. This CDR3 contains 13 residues. Germline V CDR1 and CDR2: SGDLS, YYNGEE. J lost 3 bases, V lost 4 bases, and 4 bases had no gene match. CDR3 loop: CASSPGQSYEQYF. The CDR3 nucleotides are TGTGCCAGCAGCCCGGGACAGAGCTACGAGCAGTACTTC.

This clone occurred a few times. The V gene is TRBV11-2, the J gene TRBJ1-2; 11 nucleotides align to TRBD1. The CDR3 runs 15 residues. From germline, CDR1 is SGHAT and CDR2 FQNNGV. With V trimmed by 5 bases and J by 6 bases, 8 bases remained unmatched. The CDR3 sequence is CASSLGTGGMDGYTF. As DNA, the CDR3 is TGTGCCAGCAGCCTAGGGACAGGGGGGATGGATGGCTACACCTTC.

The V call is TRBV19, the J call TRBJ1-1, with 7 bases matching TRBD1. V trimming: 3 bases; J trimming: 3 bases; junction bases outside the gene matches: 7. The germline gives CDR1 LNHDA, CDR2 SQIVND (reference sequence). CDR3 length: 15 residues. CDR3 region: CASSIQGVSYTEAFF. The DNA of the CDR3 is TGTGCCAGTAGTATCCAGGGGGTAAGTTACACTGAAGCTTTCTTT.

This clone has just a few counts. The chain employs TRBV7-9 and TRBJ2-7, with 7 bases aligning to TRBD2. This CDR3 has 15 residues. Germline V gene data show CDR1 as SEHNR and CDR2 as FQNEAQ (reference sequence). V lost 5 bases and J lost 2; bases outside the gene matches: 9. CDR3 protein: CASSIGLDVAYEQYF. Here the CDR3 DNA reads TGTGCCAGCAGCATAGGACTAGATGTCGCCTACGAGCAGTACTTC.

This clone was seen a single time. The chain links TRBV5-1 to TRBJ2-5, with unresolved D. V was cut by 5 bases and J by 1 base, with 12 bases left in between. This CDR3 has 14 residues. Germline CDR1 is SGHRS and CDR2 is YFSETQ. The CDR3 bases are TGCGCCAGCAGTCAGGAGATACTCCAAGAGACCCAGTACTTC. Its translation: CASSQEILQETQYF.

V usage is TRBV6-1 and J usage is TRBJ1-1; D call uncertain. Germline lookup yields CDR1 MNHNS and CDR2 SASEGT. Trimming cost V 6 bases and J 3 bases, with 8 bases left between them. The CDR3 has 12 amino acids. CDR3 bases: TGTGCCAGCAGATTAGCGGACACTGAAGCTTTCTTT. Translation: CASRLADTEAFF.

This clone came up once. The chain combines TRBV11-2 with TRBJ2-7; TRBD1 agrees at 8 bases. The CDR3 sequence is 12 residues long. Germline CDR1 SGHAT, CDR2 FQNNGV. After removal of 5 bases from V and 5 bases from J, the junction contained 2 bases not matched to a gene. The CDR3 coding sequence is TGTGCCAGCAGCCAGGGGGCAAACGAGCAGTACTTC. As protein: CASSQGANEQYF.